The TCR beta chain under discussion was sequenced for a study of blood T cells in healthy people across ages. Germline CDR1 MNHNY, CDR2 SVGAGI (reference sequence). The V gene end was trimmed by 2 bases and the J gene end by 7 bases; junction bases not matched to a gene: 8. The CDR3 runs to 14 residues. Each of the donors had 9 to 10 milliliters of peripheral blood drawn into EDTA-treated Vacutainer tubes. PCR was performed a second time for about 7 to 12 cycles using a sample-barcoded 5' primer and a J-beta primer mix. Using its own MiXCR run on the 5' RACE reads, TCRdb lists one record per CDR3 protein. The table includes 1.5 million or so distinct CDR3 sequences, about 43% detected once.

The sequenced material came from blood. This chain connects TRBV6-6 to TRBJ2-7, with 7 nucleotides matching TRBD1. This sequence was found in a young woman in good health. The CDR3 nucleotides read TGTGCCAGCAGTTACGGGACAGCCCTCCTGGAGCAGTACTTC. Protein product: CASSYGTALLEQYF.